This T cell receptor beta chain was sequenced during a study of PD-1 blockade in classical Hodgkin lymphoma. Looking at the study overall: Intravenous delivery of nivolumab at 3 mg/kg to patients occurred every 2 weeks.

The V gene lost 1 base and the J gene lost 1 base, with 6 bases spanning the gap. Germline assignment: CDR1 SGHTA and CDR2 FQGTGA. The CDR3 extends over 14 amino acids. TCRdb's table, derived via immunoSEQ multiplex PCR, lists solely in-frame clones and lacks some. This sample yields approximately 60,000 clones, of which approximately 88% are seen a single time; approximately 12% belongs to the top ten. Remarks on this clone: What it recognizes is unknown.

Study-wide points: Reports indicated that newly diagnosed patients had lower baseline TCR diversity than healthy donors did. There was a significant rise in CD4+ TCR diversity by C4D1, with no such rise for CD8+. Complete responders' diversity at baseline resembled that of newly diagnosed patients.

In every patient, relapse followed autologous stem cell transplantation, while exposure to brentuximab vedotin differed. The V gene is TRBV7-3, the J gene TRBJ2-3; D gene ambiguous. The sample consisted of peripheral blood mononuclear cells (PBMCs), taken at baseline. This clonotype was obtained from a human donor with classical Hodgkin lymphoma. CDR3 in amino acids: CASSLNGGTDTQYF. Here the CDR3 DNA reads TGTGCCAGCAGCTTAAACGGTGGCACAGATACGCAGTATTTT.